This paragraph reports one T cell receptor beta chain. Its matching antigen is unknown. The source of the sample is a study of lymphopenia after photon versus proton radiotherapy. Only in-frame clones appear in the TCRdb table, and some are missing; sequencing was by immunoSEQ multiplex PCR. The data show 20,000 to 25,000 clones, approximately 88% seen once. Study observations and caveats: Larger post-nadir TCR diversity loss correlated inversely with survival in deceased patients. Only patients who died were analyzed for survival; proton advantage is unproven. Post-nadir diversity loss with photons came from oligoclonal expansion, particularly CD8+ Temra cells. Relative stability marked proton patients; photon patients lost diversity and naive cells.

The CDR3 extends over 13 amino acids. Trimming removed 8 bases at V and 4 bases at J, with 12 bases between. Germline V lookup: CDR1 MNHEY, CDR2 SVGAGI. The chain links TRBV6-5 to TRBJ1-5; D is undetermined. The sample consisted of peripheral blood, taken from a patient treated with photon-based radiotherapy. The receptor was isolated from a man aged 35 to 55 with gastric cancer. The CDR3 DNA follows: TGTGCCAGCGCCAAGAATCTTAATCAGCCCCAGCATTTT. Translating it yields CASAKNLNQPQHF.